The present T cell receptor beta chain was sequenced within a study of beta chain features in type 1 diabetes. Study background: Patients and healthy donors were similar in age, gender and cell yields.

The V end lost 6 bases, the J end lost 2 bases, and 10 bases lay between the germline ends. Germline lookup yields CDR1 WNHNN and CDR2 SYGVQD (reference sequence). The CDR3 is 13 amino acids. This clone was found once. Its antigen is unidentified. Findings and limits, study-wide: The influence of HLA type on TCRB rearrangement stayed undetermined. Shorter TCRB CDR3s, moderately but significantly so, marked every one of the four CD4+ subsets in Type 1 diabetes patients. Junctions at VDJ sites from type 1 diabetes patients had fewer insertions and more deletions.

Markers CD45RO/CCR7/CD25/CD127/CD95/CD27 served to sort CD4+ naive, central memory, regulatory and stem cell-like memory cells. Reverse transcription of all isolated RNA meant that expressed TCRB transcripts were sequenced. TCRdb's table, derived via immunoSEQ multiplex PCR, lists solely in-frame clones and lacks some. The sample has roughly 700,000 clones; about an eighth are singletons. The clonotype comes from a man between 18 and 29 years old with type 1 diabetes. Material for sequencing was naive CD4+ T cells from blood. This chain links TRBV10-1 with TRBJ1-2; unclear D gene. CDR3 in DNA: TGCGCCAGCAGCTCCGGGAGCAACTATGGCTACACCTTC. This translates into CASSSGSNYGYTF.